This TCR beta chain stems from a study of blood T cell repertoires in COVID-19. The table came from immunoSEQ multiplex PCR; TCRdb's copy has only in-frame clones and leaves some out. The sample holds 200,000 to 250,000 clones, 86% seen once. The CDR3 length is 14 residues. Germline V gives CDR1 SGDLS, CDR2 YYNGEE. V lost 0 bases, J lost 4 bases, and 10 bases lay in between. The chain carries TRBV9 and TRBJ1-1; D is unresolved. The specimen sequenced was peripheral blood. The receptor comes from a man in his sixties with acute or convalescent COVID-19. CDR3 DNA: TGTGCCAGCAGCGTAGCAGGCGCCGGCACTGAAGCTTTCTTT. Its translation: CASSVAGAGTEAFF.